The clone carrying this TCR beta chain was picked up a small number of times. Antigen: not known. Unique molecular identifiers had been added to the TCR beta cDNA libraries. TCRdb called the PCR reads again in MiXCR, with one record for every CDR3 protein. The data hold hundreds of thousands of distinct CDR3 sequences, with around 44% observed a single time. This specimen belongs to a study of post-analysis software for immune sequencing data. Broader study findings: Among multiple sclerosis patients, normalized Chao1 diversity was significantly below that of controls.

The sequence came from a girl aged 10 to 17 with multiple sclerosis. Input material: blood.

The CDR3 DNA reads TGTGCCATCAGTGGGAGTAGTAGCGGTCTCTACGAGCAGTACTTC. Its translation: CAISGSSSGLYEQYF. This chain connects TRBV10-3 to TRBJ2-7, with a tentative D call TRBD2 (6 bases). Between the trimmed V and J ends, which lost 4 bases and 3 bases, there was a span of 16 bases. This CDR3 has 15 residues. Germline-derived CDR1 and CDR2 are ENHRY and SYGVKD.